This T cell receptor (beta chain) was captured in a study of regulatory T cells in long-lasting Graves disease (dated by TCRdb to 2020 to 2022). About the full investigation: Newly diagnosed Graves' disease patients had taken antithyroid drugs for less than 3 months. Persistent Graves' disease patients were compared with newly diagnosed Graves' disease patients by peripheral blood TCR sequencing and RNA sequencing. The study was registered as a clinical trial and conducted in China. A total of around 33 samples were covered by TCR sequencing, comprising roughly 13 persistent and about 20 newly diagnosed Graves' disease patients. Broader findings and caveats from the paper: Sequencing and analysis were limited to the TCR beta chain. Persistent disease showed preferential use of TRBV28, TRBJ1-2 and TRBJ2-5, whereas newly diagnosed disease favored TRBV20-1 and TRBJ2-1. The authors acknowledged the small sample size as a limitation that may reduce accuracy. Compared with newly diagnosed patients, persistent Graves' disease patients had lower TCR Shannon entropy and fewer highly expanded clones, which suggests clonal expansion. A larger number of public clonotypes was shared among persistent patients (about 2,700) than among newly diagnosed patients (more than 850). Peripheral blood alone was examined, since thyroid tissue, which constituted the primary lesion, could not be accessed.

The CDR3 contains 12 residues, cysteine and phenylalanine counted. The CDR3 DNA has 36 bases and is translated from base 1. V is reduced by 2 bases and J by 5 bases, leaving a spacing of 10 bases between them. As encoded in the germline V gene, CDR1 is SQVTM while CDR2 is ANQGSEA. Library preparation used multiplex PCR. Instrument used: Illumina HiSeq 4000. TCR beta libraries were built with iRepertoire HTBI primers and Arm-PCR amplification of CDR3 regions. Before sequencing, the PCR products underwent gel purification. The original pipeline was this. Gene usage analysis of CDR3 amino acid clonotypes relied on the approximately 60 TRBV and 13 to 15 TRBJ segments identified across samples. COPE and FqMerger were used to merge filtered high-quality paired reads into contigs. BLAST was used to align contigs to IMGT TRBV, TRBD and TRBJ reference genes, with CDR3 defined following IMGT. Any clonotype with a frequency above 0.1% was counted as a highly expanded clone. Repertoire diversity was measured by Shannon entropy, and V-J evenness by the Gini coefficient. A clonotype found in more than one individual was treated as public. TCRdb reanalyzed the raw reads on its own, using fastp at Q25 for trimming and MiXCR for clone calling, and kept in-frame beta chains. Rows are combined by CDR3 protein, so each entry shows the most common genes and DNA. The authors' filters were not applied to this entry. The sample profile shows 400,000 to 550,000 distinct CDR3 sequences; 15% of them were found once. The ten largest clones capture approximately 15% of the sample.

This clonotype was picked up a small number of times. Which antigen it targets is not known. Per-nucleotide qualities are absent, and no much larger clonotype sits a single base away. The label giving this sample's time point can be read as: newly diagnosed GD, antithyroid drugs for less than 3 months. For both TCR sequencing and RNA sequencing, RNA was extracted from PBMCs using TRIzol. The diagnosis of Graves' disease was made according to American Thyroid Association guidelines. Patients for the study were recruited at an endocrinology department in Xi'an, China. From each patient, about 9.7 milliliters of peripheral blood was collected into an EDTA anticoagulant tube. Ficoll Paque Plus density gradient separation was used to isolate PBMCs, and no additional T cell sorting was done. An Agilent 2100 Bioanalyzer and agarose gel were used to check RNA quality, and a NanoDrop 2000 was used to measure RNA concentration.

The sample was also linked to a second study, of T cells in Graves' hyperthyroidism and ophthalmopathy. The second study also describes: Stable Graves' hyperthyroidism was defined as the absence of progression to ophthalmopathy over 18 months of follow-up. Hyperthyroidism patients were newly diagnosed, with disease duration under 2 months, and aged 18 to 65 years. The study excluded patients with uncontrolled infections, other autoimmune diseases, pregnancy or lactation. Diagnoses relied on clinical symptoms, serum thyroxine and TRAb, thyroid ultrasound and orbital computed tomography. A first-round RT-PCR of the TCR CDR3 used the HTBI primer set with the Qiagen OneStep RT-PCR kit. Most expanded thyroid clonotypes (frequency above 0.001) were also detected in blood, suggesting blood repertoires may reflect thyroid immune responses. A 13 V-J signature model separated ophthalmopathy from stable hyperthyroidism, with nearly 90% sensitivity and about 81% specificity in cross-validation and 80%/75% in testing. In validation, progression to ophthalmopathy was predicted by the model with almost 71% sensitivity and roughly 76% specificity, a median of about 6.8 months before onset. A discovery cohort of fewer than 110 patients, 43 with Graves' ophthalmopathy and 57 with stable Graves' hyperthyroidism, was used to find distinguishing TCR V-J signatures. Prospective prediction of ophthalmopathy was tested in an independent validation cohort consisting of 18 to 20 hyperthyroidism patients and more than 15 patients who later progressed to ophthalmopathy. For training and testing, the approximately 92 patients in the discovery cohort were randomly divided in a 7:3 ratio. Thyroid tissue and blood T-cell repertoires from six Graves' hyperthyroidism patients were also compared in the study. Once sampling was done, hyperthyroidism patients were given methimazole at a starting dose of 30 mg daily, whereas ophthalmopathy patients were given high-dose intravenous methylprednisolone. A second multiplex PCR round built the libraries, followed by size selection and purification. Libraries were sequenced paired-end with 100 bp reads on an Illumina HiSeq2000. SOAPnuke was used to process the raw data, throwing out any read that contained adapters or uncalled bases, had a mean Phred below 15, or lacked an exact constant-primer or identifier match. High-quality paired reads were merged using COPE v1.2.5, and each unique nucleotide sequence was defined as a clonotype. MiTCR v1.1 was used to align clonotypes to the IMGT TRBV, TRBD and TRBJ reference segments. The analysis included only V-J combinations with a frequency above 0.0001, which together covered 99% to 99.2% of the repertoires. A TCS score was defined as the ratio of F50 (clonal expansion) to E x V (chaos), with BLOSUM62-based TCRdist applied between CDR3 peptides within each V-J. Welch's t-statistics and random forest reduced around 520 V-J features to about 13, which were used in a naive Bayes classifier (R e1071). No statistical method was used to fix the sample size in advance, and group allocation was not hidden from the investigators. The paper reports TCR Vbeta CDR3 sequencing of roughly 140 peripheral blood samples: approximately 41 ophthalmopathy, under 80 hyperthyroidism and around 17 progressor patients.

This receptor chain uses TRBV29-1 and TRBJ2-7; TRBD1 is possibly the D segment (5 matching bases). Sequenced here: peripheral blood mononuclear cells (PBMCs), sampled at new diagnosis, from a patient treated with antithyroid drugs. This TCR was recovered from a woman aged 30 to 39 with Graves disease. Donor details come from another sample of the same person, matched by shared clones. The CDR3 protein: CSVEWGFNEQYF. In nucleotides, the sequence is TGCAGCGTTGAATGGGGCTTTAACGAGCAGTACTTC.